The text below deals with one TCR beta chain. Its antigen remains unidentified. These data originate in a study of identifying expanded T cells in peripheral blood. Points from the study as a whole: About 1.2 clones differed between technical replicates, versus around 15 and 19 over time. Clone count variance between roughly 2-week samples rose with total template count.

Here immunoSEQ multiplex PCR was the method, and the copy in TCRdb shows in-frame clones only, minus some. This table holds approximately 91,000 clones, 88% found once. Collection occurred without any documented infections or immune events in donors. The origin of this receptor is a person aged 18 to 75 in good health. The sequenced sample consisted of blood.

DNA for the CDR3: TGTGCCAGCAGAGTCAGGGGGGAGGCTGAAGCTTTCTTT. The encoded protein is CASRVRGEAEAFF. V and J are TRBV6-5 and TRBJ1-1, with 7 bases aligning to TRBD1. The CDR3 runs 13 residues. In germline, CDR1 is MNHEY, CDR2 SVGAGI. The V and J ends lost 6 bases and 6 bases, in that order; junction bases with no gene match: 7.